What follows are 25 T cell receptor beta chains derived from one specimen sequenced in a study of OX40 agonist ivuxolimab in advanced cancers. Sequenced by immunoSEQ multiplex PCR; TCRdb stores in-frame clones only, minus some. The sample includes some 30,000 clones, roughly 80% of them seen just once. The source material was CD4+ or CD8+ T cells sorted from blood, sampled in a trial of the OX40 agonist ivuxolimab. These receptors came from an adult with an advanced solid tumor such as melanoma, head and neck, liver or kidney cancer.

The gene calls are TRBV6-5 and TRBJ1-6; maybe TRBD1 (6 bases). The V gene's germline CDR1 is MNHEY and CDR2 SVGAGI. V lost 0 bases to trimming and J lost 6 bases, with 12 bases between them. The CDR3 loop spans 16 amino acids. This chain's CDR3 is CASSYSGGTPNSPLHF. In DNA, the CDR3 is TGTGCCAGCAGTTACTCGGGCGGGACACCTAATTCACCCCTCCACTTT.

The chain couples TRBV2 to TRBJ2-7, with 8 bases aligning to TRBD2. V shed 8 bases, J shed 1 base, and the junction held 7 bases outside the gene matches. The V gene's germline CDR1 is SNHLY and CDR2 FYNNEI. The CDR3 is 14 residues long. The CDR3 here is CASLSSGDSYEQYF. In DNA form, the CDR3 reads TGTGCCAGCCTGAGTAGCGGGGATTCCTACGAGCAGTACTTC.

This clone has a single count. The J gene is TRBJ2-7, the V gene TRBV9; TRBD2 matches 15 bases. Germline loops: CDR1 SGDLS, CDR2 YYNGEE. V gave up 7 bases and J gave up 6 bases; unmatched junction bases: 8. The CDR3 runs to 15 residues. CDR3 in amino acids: CASGLAGGPGTEQYF. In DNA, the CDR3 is TGTGCCAGCGGACTAGCGGGAGGGCCTGGGACCGAGCAGTACTTC.

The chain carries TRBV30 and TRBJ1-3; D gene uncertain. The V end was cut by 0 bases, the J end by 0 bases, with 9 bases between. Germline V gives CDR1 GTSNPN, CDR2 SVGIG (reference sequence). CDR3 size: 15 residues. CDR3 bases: TGTGCCTGGAGTGTCGGCAGCAGCTCTGGAAACACCATATATTTT. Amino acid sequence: CAWSVGSSSGNTIYF.

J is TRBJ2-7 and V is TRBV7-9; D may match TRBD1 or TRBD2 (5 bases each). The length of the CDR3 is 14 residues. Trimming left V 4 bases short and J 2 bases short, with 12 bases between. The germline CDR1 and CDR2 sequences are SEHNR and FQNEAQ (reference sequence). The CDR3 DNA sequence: TGTGCCAGCAGCTCCCGGGACGGAACCTACGAGCAGTACTTC. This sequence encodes CASSSRDGTYEQYF.

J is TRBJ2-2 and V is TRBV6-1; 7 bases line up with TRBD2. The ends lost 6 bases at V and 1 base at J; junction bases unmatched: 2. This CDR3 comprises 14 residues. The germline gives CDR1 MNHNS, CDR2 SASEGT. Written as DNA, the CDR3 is TGTGCCAGCAGGCTAGCGGAGAACACCGGGGAGCTGTTTTTT. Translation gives CASRLAENTGELFF.

CDR3 in DNA: TGTGCCAGCAGCAAAGGAGAGAGGACAGGGTCGTTGGACATTCAGTACTTC. This codes for CASSKGERTGSLDIQYF. The V gene is TRBV21-1, the J gene TRBJ2-4; the listed D gene, TRBD1, was not tested against the DNA. TRBV21-1 is assigned pseudogene status. The CDR3 extends over 17 amino acids.

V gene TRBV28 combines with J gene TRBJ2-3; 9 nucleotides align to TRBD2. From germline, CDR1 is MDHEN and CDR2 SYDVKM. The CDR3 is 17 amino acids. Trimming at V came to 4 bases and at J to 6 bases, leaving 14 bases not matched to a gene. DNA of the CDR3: TGTGCCAGCAGTTCCCAAGGGGGTAGCGGGAGTCTGGATACGCAGTATTTT. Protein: CASSSQGGSGSLDTQYF.

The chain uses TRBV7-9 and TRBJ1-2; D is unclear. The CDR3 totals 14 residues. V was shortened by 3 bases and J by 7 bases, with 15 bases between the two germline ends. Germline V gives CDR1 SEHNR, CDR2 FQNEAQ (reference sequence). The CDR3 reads CASSFWTDTSGYTF. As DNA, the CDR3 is TGTGCCAGCAGCTTTTGGACGGATACCTCTGGCTACACCTTC.

Here the CDR3 reads CASSLGGERKIEQFF. The DNA of the CDR3 is TGTGCCAGCAGCTTAGGAGGGGAAAGGAAGATTGAGCAGTTCTTC. The J gene is TRBJ2-1, the V gene TRBV7-2, with D possibly being TRBD1 or TRBD2 (5 bases each). V was pared by 1 base and J by 9 bases, with 16 bases between. Germline values: CDR1 SGHTA, CDR2 FQGNSA. The CDR3 is made up of 15 amino acids. The full variable domain, rest sourced from reference TRBV7-2 and TRBJ2-1, is GAGVSQSPSNKVTEKGKDVELRCDPISGHTALYWYRQSLGQGLEFLIYFQGNSAPDKSGLPSDRFSAERTGGSVSTLTIQRTQQEDSAVYLCASSLGGERKIEQFFGPGTRLTVL.

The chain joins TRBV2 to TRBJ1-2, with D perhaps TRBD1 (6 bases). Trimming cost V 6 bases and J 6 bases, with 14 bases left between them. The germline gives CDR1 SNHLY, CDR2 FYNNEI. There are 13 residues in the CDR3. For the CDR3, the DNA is TGTGCCAGCAGCGTACAGGGATTCGATGGCTACACCTTC. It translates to CASSVQGFDGYTF.

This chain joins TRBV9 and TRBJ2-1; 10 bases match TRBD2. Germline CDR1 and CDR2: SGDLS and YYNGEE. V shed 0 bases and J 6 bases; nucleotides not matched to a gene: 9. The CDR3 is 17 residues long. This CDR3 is CASSVEGLAGVPNEQFF. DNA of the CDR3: TGTGCCAGCAGCGTAGAGGGGCTAGCGGGAGTTCCCAATGAGCAGTTCTTC.

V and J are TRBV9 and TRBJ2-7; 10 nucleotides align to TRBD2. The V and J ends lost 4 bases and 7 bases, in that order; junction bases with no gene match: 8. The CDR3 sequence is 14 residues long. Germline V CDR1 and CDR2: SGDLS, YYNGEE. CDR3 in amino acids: CASSFTLAGSEQYF. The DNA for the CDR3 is TGTGCCAGCAGCTTCACACTAGCGGGAAGTGAGCAGTACTTC.

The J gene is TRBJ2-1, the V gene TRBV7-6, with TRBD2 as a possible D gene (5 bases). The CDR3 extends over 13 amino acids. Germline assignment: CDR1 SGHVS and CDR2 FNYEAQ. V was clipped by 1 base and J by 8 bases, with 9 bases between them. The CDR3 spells CASSLVGVYEQFF. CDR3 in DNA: TGTGCCAGCAGCTTAGTCGGGGTCTATGAGCAGTTCTTC.

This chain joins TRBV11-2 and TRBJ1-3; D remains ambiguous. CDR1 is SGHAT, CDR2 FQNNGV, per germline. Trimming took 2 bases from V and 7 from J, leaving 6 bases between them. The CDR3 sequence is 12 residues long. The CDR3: CASSLNHNTIYF. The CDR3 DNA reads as TGTGCCAGCAGCTTAAACCACAACACCATATATTTT.

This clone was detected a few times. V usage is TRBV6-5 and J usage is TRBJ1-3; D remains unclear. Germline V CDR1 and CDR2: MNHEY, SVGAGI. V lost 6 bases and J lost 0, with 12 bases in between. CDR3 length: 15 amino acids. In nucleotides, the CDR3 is TGTGCCAGCAGATCAGGACGGATCTCTGGAAACACCATATATTTT. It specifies CASRSGRISGNTIYF.

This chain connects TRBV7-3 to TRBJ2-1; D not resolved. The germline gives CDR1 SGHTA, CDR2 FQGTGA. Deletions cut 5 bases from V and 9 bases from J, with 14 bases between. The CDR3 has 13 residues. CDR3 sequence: CASSPMLASEQFF. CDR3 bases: TGTGCCAGCAGCCCCATGTTGGCCTCTGAGCAGTTCTTC.

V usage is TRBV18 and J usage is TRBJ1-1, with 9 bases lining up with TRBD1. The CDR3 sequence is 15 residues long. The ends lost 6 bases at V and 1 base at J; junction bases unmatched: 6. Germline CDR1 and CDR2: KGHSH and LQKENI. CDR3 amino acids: CASSLTGGENTEAFF. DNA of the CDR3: TGTGCCAGCTCGCTAACAGGGGGCGAGAACACTGAAGCTTTCTTT.

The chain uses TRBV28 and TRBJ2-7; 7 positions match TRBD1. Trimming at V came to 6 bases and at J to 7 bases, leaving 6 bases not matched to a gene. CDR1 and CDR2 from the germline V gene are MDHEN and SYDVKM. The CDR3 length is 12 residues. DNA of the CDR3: TGTGCCAGCAGCCTACAGGGGTGGGAGCAGTACTTC. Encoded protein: CASSLQGWEQYF.

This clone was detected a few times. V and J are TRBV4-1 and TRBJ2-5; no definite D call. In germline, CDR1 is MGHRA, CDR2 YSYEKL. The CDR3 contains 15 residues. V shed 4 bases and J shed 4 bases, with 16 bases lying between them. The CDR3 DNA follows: TGCGCCAGCAGCCGTACCGGTACTATGAGAGAGACCCAGTACTTC. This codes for CASSRTGTMRETQYF.

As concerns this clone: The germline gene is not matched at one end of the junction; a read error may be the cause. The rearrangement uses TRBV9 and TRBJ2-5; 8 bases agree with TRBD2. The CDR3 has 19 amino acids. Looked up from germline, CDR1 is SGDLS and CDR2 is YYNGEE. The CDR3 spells CASRVGRRCRGGRRETQYF. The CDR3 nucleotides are TGTGCCAGCCGCGTAGGGCGTAGATGTCGGGGGGGCCGACGGGAGACCCAGTACTTC. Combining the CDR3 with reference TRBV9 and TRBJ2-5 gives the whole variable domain DSGVTQTPKHLITATGQRVTLRCSPRSGDLSVYWYQQSLDQGLQFLIQYYNGEERAKGNILERFSAQQFPDLHSELNLSSLELGDSALYFCASRVGRRCRGGRRETQYFGPGTRLLVL.

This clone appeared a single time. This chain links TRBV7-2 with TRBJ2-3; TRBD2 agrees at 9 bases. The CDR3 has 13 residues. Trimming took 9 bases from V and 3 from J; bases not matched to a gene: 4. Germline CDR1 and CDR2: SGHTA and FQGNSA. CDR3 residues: CASGGGGTDTQYF. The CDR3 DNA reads TGTGCCAGTGGCGGGGGGGGAACAGATACGCAGTATTTT.

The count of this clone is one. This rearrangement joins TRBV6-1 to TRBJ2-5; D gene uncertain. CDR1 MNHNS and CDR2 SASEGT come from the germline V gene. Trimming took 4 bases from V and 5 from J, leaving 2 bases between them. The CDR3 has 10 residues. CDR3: CASSGETQYF. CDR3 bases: TGTGCCAGCAGTGGTGAGACCCAGTACTTC.

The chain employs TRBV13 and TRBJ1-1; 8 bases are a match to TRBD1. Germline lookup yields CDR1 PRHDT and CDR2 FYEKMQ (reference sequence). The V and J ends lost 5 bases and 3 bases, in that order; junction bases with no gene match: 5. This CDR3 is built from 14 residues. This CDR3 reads CASSTYRGDTEAFF. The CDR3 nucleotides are TGTGCCAGCAGCACATACAGGGGGGACACTGAAGCTTTCTTT. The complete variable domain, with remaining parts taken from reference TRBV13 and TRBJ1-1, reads AAGVIQSPRHLIKEKRETATLKCYPIPRHDTVYWYQQGPGQDPQFLISFYEKMQSDKGSIPDRFSAQQFSDYHSELNMSSLELGDSALYFCASSTYRGDTEAFFGQGTRLTVV.

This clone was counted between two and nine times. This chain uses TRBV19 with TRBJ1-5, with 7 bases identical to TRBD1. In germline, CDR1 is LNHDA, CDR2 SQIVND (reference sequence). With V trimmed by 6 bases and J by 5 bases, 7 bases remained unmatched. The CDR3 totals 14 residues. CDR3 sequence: CASRQTGYDQPQHF. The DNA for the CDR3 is TGTGCCAGTAGGCAGACAGGGTACGATCAGCCCCAGCATTTT.